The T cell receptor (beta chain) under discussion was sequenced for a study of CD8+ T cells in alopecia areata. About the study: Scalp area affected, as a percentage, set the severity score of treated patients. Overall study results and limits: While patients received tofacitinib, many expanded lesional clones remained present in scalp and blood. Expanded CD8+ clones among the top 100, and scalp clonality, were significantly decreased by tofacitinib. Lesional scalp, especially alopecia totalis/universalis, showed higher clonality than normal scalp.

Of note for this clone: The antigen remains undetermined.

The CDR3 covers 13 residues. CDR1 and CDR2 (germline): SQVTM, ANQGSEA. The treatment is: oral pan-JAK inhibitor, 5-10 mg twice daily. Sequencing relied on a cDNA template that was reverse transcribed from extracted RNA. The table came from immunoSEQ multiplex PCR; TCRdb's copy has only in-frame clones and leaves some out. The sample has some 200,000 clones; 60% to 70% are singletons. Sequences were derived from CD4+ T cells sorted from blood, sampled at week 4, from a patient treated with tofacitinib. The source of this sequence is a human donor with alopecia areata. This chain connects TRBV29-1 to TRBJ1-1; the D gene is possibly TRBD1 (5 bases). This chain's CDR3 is CTSRDPMNTEAFF. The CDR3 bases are TGCACCTCGAGGGACCCCATGAACACTGAAGCTTTCTTT.